This TCR beta chain was recorded in a study of metastatic and nonmetastatic thyroid tumors. Germline V CDR1 and CDR2: SGHTA, FQGNSA. The CDR3 has 17 amino acids. V shed 1 base, J shed 6 bases, and the junction held 12 bases outside the gene matches. TCRdb reprocessed the PCR reads using MiXCR. This table has about 43,000 clones, 3.2% appearing once. This clone was observed at least ten times. Prior to thyroid surgery, none of the patients had received any treatment. This sequence joins TRBV7-2 and TRBJ1-5; the match to TRBD1 covers 7 bases. The source material was blood. This clonotype originated in a female donor with papillary thyroid cancer or a benign thyroid nodule (not recorded which). Some clones in this sample may be carry-over from other donors' samples. CDR3 sequence reads: CASSLDGDRARGQPQHF. The CDR3 nucleotides read TGTGCCAGCAGCTTAGATGGAGACAGGGCAAGGGGTCAGCCCCAGCATTTT.